These 7 T cell receptor beta chains originate from one sample sequenced in a study of cytomegalovirus exposure and HLA in healthy donors. With 60 Vbeta and 13 Jbeta primers, the PCR was carried out. The protocol was immunoSEQ multiplex PCR, while the TCRdb copy is restricted to in-frame clones and leaves out a portion. The sample contains 200,000 to 250,000 clones, 82% of which appear only once. Sequencing was done on a sample of PBMCs. These receptor sequences come from a woman in her forties in good health and CMV-seropositive.

The chain combines TRBV28 with TRBJ2-5; 10 bases line up with TRBD2. Germline V CDR1 and CDR2: MDHEN, SYDVKM. J was trimmed by 5 bases and V by 4 bases; bases with no gene match: 4. CDR3 size: 14 residues. This CDR3 is CASSSGSGRETQYF. The DNA of the CDR3 is TGTGCCAGCAGTTCAGGTAGCGGGAGGGAGACCCAGTACTTC.

This rearrangement joins TRBV19 to TRBJ1-2, with D possibly being TRBD1 (6 bases). The V gene lost 3 bases and the J gene lost 6 bases, with 8 bases spanning the gap. In germline, CDR1 is LNHDA, CDR2 SQIVND (reference sequence). This CDR3 has 12 amino acids. In DNA, the CDR3 is TGTGCCAGTAGTATCACAGGGAATGGCTACACCTTC. This codes for CASSITGNGYTF.

The genes are TRBV12-5 and TRBJ2-7, with D tentatively TRBD2 (6 bases). Germline CDR1 is LGHNT and CDR2 is FRNRAP. V was pared by 6 bases and J by 4 bases, with 16 bases between. CDR3 length: 14 amino acids. Here the CDR3 DNA reads TGTGCTAGTGGGAGGGAGGCAAGAGCATACGAGCAGTACTTC. Protein sequence: CASGREARAYEQYF.

The chain has TRBV13 and TRBJ2-5, with TRBD2 matching 8 bases. V was pared by 5 bases and J by 5 bases, with 13 bases of the junction left unmatched. CDR1 is PRHDT and CDR2 is FYEKMQ in the germline V gene (reference sequence). This CDR3 is 16 amino acids long. CDR3 loop: CASSRNGGEDRETQYF. The CDR3 DNA reads TGTGCCAGCAGCCGAAACGGGGGGGAGGATCGCGAGACCCAGTACTTC. Full variable domain (rest looked up from reference TRBV13 and TRBJ2-5): AAGVIQSPRHLIKEKRETATLKCYPIPRHDTVYWYQQGPGQDPQFLISFYEKMQSDKGSIPDRFSAQQFSDYHSELNMSSLELGDSALYFCASSRNGGEDRETQYFGPGTRLLVL.

This clone came up a few times. The chain carries TRBV7-2 and TRBJ1-5, with 8 bases aligning to TRBD1. The V gene's germline CDR1 is SGHTA and CDR2 FQGNSA. CDR3 length equals 14 residues. J lost 3 bases, V lost 5 bases, and 3 bases had no gene match. The DNA for the CDR3 is TGTGCCAGCAGCCGGGACAGGCCCAATCAGCCCCAGCATTTT. Translated, it gives CASSRDRPNQPQHF.

The J gene is TRBJ2-5, the V gene TRBV4-1; TRBD2 is a possible D gene (6 bases). The CDR3 consists of 16 residues. CDR1 is MGHRA and CDR2 is YSYEKL in the germline V gene. Trimming took off 0 bases at V and 2 bases at J, with 13 bases between the two ends. Here the CDR3 DNA reads TGCGCCAGCAGCCAAGAGGGGGGTCCGGGGCAAGAGACCCAGTACTTC. Translated, it gives CASSQEGGPGQETQYF.

The J gene is TRBJ2-4, the V gene TRBV25-1, with a weak D call TRBD1 (6 bases). The V end lost 10 bases, the J end lost 1 base, and 8 bases lay between the germline ends. Per the germline V gene, CDR1 is MGHDK and CDR2 is SYGVNS. The CDR3 is 12 amino acids. The CDR3 protein is CANREAKNIQYF. CDR3 bases: TGTGCCAACAGGGAGGCCAAAAACATTCAGTACTTC.